This TCR beta chain came from a study of post-analysis software for immune sequencing data. Overall study: The courses of disease that were included comprised relapsing-remitting, secondary progressive and progressive-relapsing multiple sclerosis. Overall study findings and caveats: TRBV5-6, TRBV5-1 and TRBV20-1 were among 4 or 5 TRBV segments more frequent in patients than controls. Strong co-clustering by F measure linked samples that shared a preparation batch.

Prepared libraries of TCR beta cDNA carried unique molecular identifiers. T cells, about 0.95 to 11 million of them, yielded roughly 550,000 cDNA molecules. TCRdb used MiXCR to reprocess the PCR reads, holding one entry per CDR3 protein. Of roughly 870,000 distinct CDR3 sequences in the sample, around 53% were seen once. Concerning this clonotype itself: The antigen is not known.

V lost 1 base and J lost 2; bases outside the gene matches: 5. CDR3 size: 16 residues. The germline CDR1 and CDR2 sequences are DFQATT and SNEGSKA (reference sequence). The sequencing input was blood. The chain is built from TRBV20-1 and TRBJ2-1; 10 nucleotides align to TRBD2. The sequence derives from a girl aged 5-17 years with multiple sclerosis. DNA for the CDR3: TGCAGTGCTAGAGGTCCTAGCGGGAGAACCTACAATGAGCAGTTCTTC. Translation gives CSARGPSGRTYNEQFF.